This T cell receptor (beta chain) was captured by sequencing in a study of blood T cells in healthy people across ages. It was with a sample-barcoded 5' primer and a J-beta primer mix that a second PCR of roughly 6 to 12 cycles was run. Each CDR3 protein gets one entry after TCRdb re-called the 5' RACE reads with MiXCR. Counted here are about 1.6 million distinct CDR3 sequences, about 31% occurring once; the ten biggest clones make up roughly 12%. Germline CDR1 and CDR2: SGHRS and YFSETQ. The junction had 6 bases not matched to a gene; V was cut back by 1 base and J by 9 bases. This CDR3 comprises 15 residues.

Material: blood. This clonotype was sampled from a woman in her twenties or thirties in good health. V gene TRBV5-1 combines with J gene TRBJ2-1; 11 bases align to TRBD2. The CDR3: CASSLSSGGASEQFF. CDR3 DNA sequence: TGCGCCAGCAGCTTGAGTAGCGGGGGGGCGAGTGAGCAGTTCTTC.